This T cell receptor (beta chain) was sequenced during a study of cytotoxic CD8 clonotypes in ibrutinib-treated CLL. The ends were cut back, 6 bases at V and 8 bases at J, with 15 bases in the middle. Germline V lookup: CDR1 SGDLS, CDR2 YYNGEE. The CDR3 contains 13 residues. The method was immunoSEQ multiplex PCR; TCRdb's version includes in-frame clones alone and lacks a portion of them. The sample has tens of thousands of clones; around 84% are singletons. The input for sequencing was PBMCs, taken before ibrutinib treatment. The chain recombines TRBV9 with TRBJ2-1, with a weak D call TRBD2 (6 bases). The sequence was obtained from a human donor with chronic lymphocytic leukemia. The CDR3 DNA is TGTGCCAGCATGCGGGGCTGGGGCGATGAGCAGTTCTTC. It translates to CASMRGWGDEQFF.